The T cell receptor beta chain described here comes from a study of cytomegalovirus exposure and HLA in healthy donors. As regards this clone: What it binds is not known.

Assay used: immunoSEQ multiplex PCR; TCRdb lists only in-frame clones, some missing. The top ten clones hold about 1.5% of a sample with 90,000 to 130,000 clones, around 89% of them seen once. Study outcomes and limitations: Cytomegalovirus status, reportedly, was diagnosed with high specificity and sensitivity by the classifier. Cytomegalovirus association was listed for approximately 150 TCR beta chains.

The sample was PBMCs. The receptor comes from a woman aged 25 to 39 in good health and CMV-seropositive.

CDR3 amino acids: CASSISAGLQGGYEQYF. The DNA for the CDR3 is TGTGCCAGTAGTATCTCGGCAGGCCTACAGGGCGGCTACGAGCAGTACTTC. V gene TRBV19 combines with J gene TRBJ2-7, with D possibly TRBD1 on 6 matching bases. The ends were cut back, 3 bases at V and 3 bases at J, with 21 bases in the middle. This CDR3 is built from 17 residues. Germline CDR1 and CDR2: LNHDA and SQIVND (reference sequence).